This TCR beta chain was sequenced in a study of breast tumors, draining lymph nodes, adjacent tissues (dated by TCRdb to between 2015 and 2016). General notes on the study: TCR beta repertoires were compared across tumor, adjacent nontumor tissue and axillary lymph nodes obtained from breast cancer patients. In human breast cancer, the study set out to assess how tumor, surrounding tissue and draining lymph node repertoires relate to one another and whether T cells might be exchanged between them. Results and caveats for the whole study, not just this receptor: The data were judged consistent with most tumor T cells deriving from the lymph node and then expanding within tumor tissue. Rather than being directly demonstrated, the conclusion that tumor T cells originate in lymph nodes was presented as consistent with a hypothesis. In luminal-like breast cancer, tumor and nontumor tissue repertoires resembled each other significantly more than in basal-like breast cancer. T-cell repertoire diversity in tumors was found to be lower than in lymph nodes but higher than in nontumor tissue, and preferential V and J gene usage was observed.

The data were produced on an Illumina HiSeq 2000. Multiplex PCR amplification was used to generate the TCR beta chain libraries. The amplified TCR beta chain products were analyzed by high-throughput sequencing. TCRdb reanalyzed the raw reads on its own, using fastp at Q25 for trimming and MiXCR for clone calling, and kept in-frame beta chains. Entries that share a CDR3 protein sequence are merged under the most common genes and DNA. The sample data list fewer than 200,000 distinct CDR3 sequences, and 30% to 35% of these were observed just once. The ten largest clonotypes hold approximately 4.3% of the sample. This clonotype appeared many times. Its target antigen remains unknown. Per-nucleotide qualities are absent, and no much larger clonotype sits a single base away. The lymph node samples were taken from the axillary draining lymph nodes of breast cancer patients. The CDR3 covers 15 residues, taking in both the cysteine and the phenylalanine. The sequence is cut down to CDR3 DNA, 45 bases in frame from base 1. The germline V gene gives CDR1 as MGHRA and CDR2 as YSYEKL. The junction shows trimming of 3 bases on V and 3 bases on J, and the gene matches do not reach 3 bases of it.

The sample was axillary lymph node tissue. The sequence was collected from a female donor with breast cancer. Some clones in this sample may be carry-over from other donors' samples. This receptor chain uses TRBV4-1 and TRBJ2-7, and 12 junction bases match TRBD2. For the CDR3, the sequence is CASSQGLAGLYEQYF. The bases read TGCGCCAGCAGCCAGGGACTAGCGGGCCTCTACGAGCAGTACTTC.